Listed below are T cell receptor beta chains from one sample, sequenced in a study of cytomegalovirus exposure and HLA in healthy donors. Produced via immunoSEQ multiplex PCR; TCRdb's table is partial and in-frame only. This repertoire shows 180,000 or so clones, around nine tenths found once; its top ten account for around 0.34%. The sequenced sample was PBMCs. Source of these receptors: a woman aged 25 to 45 in good health and CMV-seronegative. CDR3s include the opening cysteine and the closing phenylalanine or tryptophan. The D gene is left open where the match is weak. Clone size is not always given. Where it is, it says once, few, many or a class for expanded clones.

>TRBJ1-1|TRBV7-9|15|few|TRBD1
TGTGCCAGCAGGGCCCAGGGGGCTGGAGTCACTGAAGCTTTCTTT
CASRAQGAGVTEAFF
>TRBJ2-2|TRBV4-2|15|-|TRBD1
TGTGCCAGCAGTCGGACAGGGGCGAACACCGGGGAGCTGTTTTTT
CASSRTGANTGELFF
>TRBJ2-3|TRBV7-2|16|once|TRBD1
TGTGCCAGCAGCGGCCGACAGGGGGGGCGGGCAGATACGCAGTATTTT
CASSGRQGGRADTQYF
>TRBJ2-1|TRBV4-1|15|-|TRBD2
TGCGCCAGCAGTGGAGCGGGAGGGCAGGGCAATGAGCAGTTCTTC
CASSGAGGQGNEQFF
>TRBJ2-7|TRBV4-2|16|-|TRBD2
TGTGCCAGCAGCCAAGTATCGCTAGCGGAAAATTACGAGCAGTACTTC
CASSQVSLAENYEQYF
>TRBJ1-2|TRBV5-4|15|-|-
TGTGCCAGCAGCCAGAGGACAGTAGCTAACTATGGCTACACCTTC
CASSQRTVANYGYTF
>TRBJ2-1|TRBV29-1|12|-|TRBD2
TGCAGCGCAGAGGGACTAGCAAATGAGCAGTTCTTC
CSAEGLANEQFF
>TRBJ1-2|TRBV9|14|few|-
TGTGCCAGCAACGAAGCCGGGAGCTCCCATGGCTACACCTTC
CASNEAGSSHGYTF
>TRBJ2-1|TRBV28|14|-|TRBD1
TGTGCCAGCAGGTCCGGGACAGGGGGCAATGAGCAGTTCTTC
CASRSGTGGNEQFF
>TRBJ2-1|TRBV5-6|13|-|-
TGTGCCAGCGGCGACGGACTTACCAATGAGCAGTTCTTC
CASGDGLTNEQFF
>TRBJ2-7|TRBV7-8|16|-|TRBD1
TGTGCCAGCAGCCCCCAGGGGACAGAAAGCTCCTACGAGCAGTACTTC
CASSPQGTESSYEQYF
>TRBJ2-5|TRBV15|16|-|TRBD2
TGTGCCACCAGCAGAGATGGGGGAGCTAGCGGTCGGGCCCAGTACTTC
CATSRDGGASGRAQYF
>TRBJ2-3|TRBV6-4|14|-|-
TGTGCCAGCAGTAAGTCAGGGTGGTCCGATACGCAGTATTTT
CASSKSGWSDTQYF
>TRBJ2-3|TRBV5-1|14|few|TRBD2
TGCGCCAGCAGCAATAGCGGGAGAGCAGATACGCAGTATTTT
CASSNSGRADTQYF
>TRBJ2-1|TRBV27|14|-|TRBD2
TGTGCCAGCAGTTTCTCTGGGACTAGCGGGAGTCAGTTCTTC
CASSFSGTSGSQFF
>TRBJ2-7|TRBV11-2|13|few|TRBD2
TGTGCCAGCCGGCTAGCGGGGAACTACGAGCAGTACTTC
CASRLAGNYEQYF
>TRBJ2-5|TRBV5-1|15|-|TRBD2
TGCGCCAGCATACCCGGCGTAGCGGGAAAAGAGACCCAGTACTTC
CASIPGVAGKETQYF
>TRBJ2-7|TRBV7-8|16|-|TRBD2
TGTGCCAGCAGCGCAGGTGGGGGACTAGCGGCCTACGAGCAGTACTTC
CASSAGGGLAAYEQYF
>TRBJ2-3|TRBV30|15|-|-
TGTGCCTGGAGCCCAGGACGCCCAAGGGGAGATACGCAGTATTTT
CAWSPGRPRGDTQYF
>TRBJ1-1|TRBV4-1|14|few|-
TGCGCCAGCAGCTACAATGCACAGAAGTTTGAAGCTTTCTTT
CASSYNAQKFEAFF
>TRBJ2-7|TRBV29-1|13|-|TRBD1
TGCAGCGTCGACAGGGGAAACTCCTACGAGCAGTACTTC
CSVDRGNSYEQYF
>TRBJ2-1|TRBV9|16|-|TRBD2
TGTGCCAGCAGCGTAGGAGAACTAGCGGGCTCAGATGAGCAGTTCTTC
CASSVGELAGSDEQFF
>TRBJ2-7|TRBV2|13|once|-
TGTGCCAGCAGTGGACAGGAAAACTACGAGCAGTACTTC
CASSGQENYEQYF
>TRBJ1-1|TRBV5-4|13|-|-
TGTGCCAGCAGCTACGCCCCAGACACTGAAGCTTTCTTT
CASSYAPDTEAFF